This T cell receptor (beta chain) was retrieved from a study of siplizumab effects on memory and regulatory T cells. Study results and caveats: Alloreactive clones mapping to unstimulated subsets formed only a minor fraction.

As for this clone: Its antigen remains unknown.

Germline CDR1 SGHNT, CDR2 YENEEA. The CDR3 totals 13 residues. TCRdb keeps only in-frame clones here, not all; method: immunoSEQ multiplex PCR. The sample lists 15,000 or so clones, approximately 46% seen once, with roughly 7.8% in the top ten. The mixed lymphocyte reaction cells were cocultured at 37°C for six to seven days. This sequence originates from a human donor in good health; the cells came from an allogeneic mixed lymphocyte reaction. Some clones in this sample may be carry-over from other donors' samples. Sequenced input: CFSE-low (dividing) CD4+ T cells sorted from an allogeneic mixed lymphocyte reaction. The J gene is TRBJ2-5, the V gene TRBV11-3; tentatively, D is TRBD2 (6 bases). The end of the DNA is better explained by TRBJ2-7, so the J call may be wrong. The CDR3, as DNA: TGTGCCAGCAGCTTAGTGGGAGGCTACGAGCAGTACTTC. This sequence encodes CASSLVGGYEQYF.